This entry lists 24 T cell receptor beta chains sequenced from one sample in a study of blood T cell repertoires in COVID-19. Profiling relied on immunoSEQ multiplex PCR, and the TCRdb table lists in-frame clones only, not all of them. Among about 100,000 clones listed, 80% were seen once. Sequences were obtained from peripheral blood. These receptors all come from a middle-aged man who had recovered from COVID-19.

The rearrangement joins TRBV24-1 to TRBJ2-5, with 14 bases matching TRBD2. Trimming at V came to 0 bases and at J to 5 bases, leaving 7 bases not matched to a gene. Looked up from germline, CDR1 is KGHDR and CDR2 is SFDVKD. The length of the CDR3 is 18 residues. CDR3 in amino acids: CATSDLPGLAGAGETQYF. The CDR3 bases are TGTGCCACCAGTGATTTGCCGGGACTAGCGGGAGCCGGGGAGACCCAGTACTTC.

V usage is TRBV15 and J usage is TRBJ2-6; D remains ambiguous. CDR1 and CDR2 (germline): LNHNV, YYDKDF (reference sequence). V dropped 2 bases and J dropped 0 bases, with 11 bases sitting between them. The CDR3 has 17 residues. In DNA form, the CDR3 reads TGTGCCACCAGCAGACCTGAGCCCCACTCTGGGGCCAACGTCCTGACTTTC. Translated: CATSRPEPHSGANVLTF.

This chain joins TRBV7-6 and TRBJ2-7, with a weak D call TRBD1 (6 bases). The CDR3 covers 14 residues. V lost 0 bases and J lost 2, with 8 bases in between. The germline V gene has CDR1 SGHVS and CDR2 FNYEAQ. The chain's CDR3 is CASSLATGPYEQYF. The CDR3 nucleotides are TGTGCCAGCAGCTTAGCGACAGGACCCTACGAGCAGTACTTC.

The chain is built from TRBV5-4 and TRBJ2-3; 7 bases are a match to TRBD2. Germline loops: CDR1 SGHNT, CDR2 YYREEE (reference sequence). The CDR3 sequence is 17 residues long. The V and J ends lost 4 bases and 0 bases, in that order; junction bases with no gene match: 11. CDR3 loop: CASSVRSSGPSTDTQYF. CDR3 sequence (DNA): TGTGCCAGCAGCGTCCGATCTAGCGGCCCAAGCACAGATACGCAGTATTTT.

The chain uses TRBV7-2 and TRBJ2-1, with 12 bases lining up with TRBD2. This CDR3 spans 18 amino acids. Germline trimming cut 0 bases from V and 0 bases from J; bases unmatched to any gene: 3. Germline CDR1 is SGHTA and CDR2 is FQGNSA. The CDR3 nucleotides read TGTGCCAGCAGCTTAGCAACGACTAGCGGGAGCTCCTACAATGAGCAGTTCTTC. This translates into CASSLATTSGSSYNEQFF.

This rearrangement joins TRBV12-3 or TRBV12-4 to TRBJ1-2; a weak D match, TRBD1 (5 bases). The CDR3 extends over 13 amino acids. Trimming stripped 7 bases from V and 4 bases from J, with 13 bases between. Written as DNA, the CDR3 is TGTGCCAGCACCTCCCTGGGACTCTATGGCTACACCTTC. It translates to CASTSLGLYGYTF.

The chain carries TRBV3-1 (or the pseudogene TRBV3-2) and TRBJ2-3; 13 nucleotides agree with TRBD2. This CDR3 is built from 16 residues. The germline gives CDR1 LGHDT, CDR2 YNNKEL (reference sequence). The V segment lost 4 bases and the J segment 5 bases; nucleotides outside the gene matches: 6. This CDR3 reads CASSLGLAGKGDTQYF. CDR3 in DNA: TGTGCCAGCAGCCTGGGACTAGCGGGGAAGGGAGATACGCAGTATTTT.

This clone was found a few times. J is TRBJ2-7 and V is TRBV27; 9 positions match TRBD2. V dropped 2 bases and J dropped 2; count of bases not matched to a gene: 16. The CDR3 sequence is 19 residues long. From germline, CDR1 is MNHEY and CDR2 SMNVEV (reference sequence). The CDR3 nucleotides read TGTGCCAGCAGTTTAAGGGGCGGTCTAGCGGGACCTTTGCCCTACGAGCAGTACTTC. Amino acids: CASSLRGGLAGPLPYEQYF.

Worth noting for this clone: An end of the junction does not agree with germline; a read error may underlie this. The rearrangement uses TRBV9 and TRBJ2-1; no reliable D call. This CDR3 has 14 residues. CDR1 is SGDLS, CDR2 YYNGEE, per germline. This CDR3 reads CASSVTPSDNEQFF. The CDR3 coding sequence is TGTGCCAGCAGCGTAACACCCTCCGACAATGAGCAGTTCTTC.

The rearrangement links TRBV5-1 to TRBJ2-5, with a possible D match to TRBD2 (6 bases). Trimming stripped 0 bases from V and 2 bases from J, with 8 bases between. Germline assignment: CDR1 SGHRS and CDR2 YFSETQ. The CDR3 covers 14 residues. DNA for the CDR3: TGCGCCAGCAGCTTGGGGAGGGGACAAGAGACCCAGTACTTC. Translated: CASSLGRGQETQYF.

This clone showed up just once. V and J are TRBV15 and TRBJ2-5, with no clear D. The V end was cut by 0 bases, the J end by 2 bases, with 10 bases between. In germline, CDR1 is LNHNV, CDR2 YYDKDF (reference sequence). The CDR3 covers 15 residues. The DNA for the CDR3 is TGTGCCACCAGCAGAGACCCGGGTCGGCAAGAGACCCAGTACTTC. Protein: CATSRDPGRQETQYF.

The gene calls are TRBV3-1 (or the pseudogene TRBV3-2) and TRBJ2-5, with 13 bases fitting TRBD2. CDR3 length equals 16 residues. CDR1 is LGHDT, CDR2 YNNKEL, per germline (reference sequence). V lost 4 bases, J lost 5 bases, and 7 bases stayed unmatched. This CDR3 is CASSRGTSGARETQYF. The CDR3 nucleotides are TGTGCCAGCAGCCGGGGGACTAGCGGGGCTAGGGAGACCCAGTACTTC.

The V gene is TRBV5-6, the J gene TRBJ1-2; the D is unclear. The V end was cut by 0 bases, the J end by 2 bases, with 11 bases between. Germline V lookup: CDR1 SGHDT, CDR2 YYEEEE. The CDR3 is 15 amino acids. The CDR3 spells CASSLGGGQNYGYTF. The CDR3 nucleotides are TGTGCCAGCAGCTTGGGGGGAGGCCAAAACTATGGCTACACCTTC.

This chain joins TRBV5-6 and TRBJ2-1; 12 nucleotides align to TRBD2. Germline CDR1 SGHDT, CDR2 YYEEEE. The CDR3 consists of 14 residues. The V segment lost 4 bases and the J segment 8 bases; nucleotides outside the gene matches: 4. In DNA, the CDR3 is TGTGCCAGCAGCATGACTAGCGGGGGCCATGAGCAGTTCTTC. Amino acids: CASSMTSGGHEQFF.

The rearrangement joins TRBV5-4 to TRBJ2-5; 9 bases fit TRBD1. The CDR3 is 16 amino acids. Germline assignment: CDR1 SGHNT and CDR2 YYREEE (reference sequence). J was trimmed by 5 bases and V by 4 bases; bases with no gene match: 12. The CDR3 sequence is CASSPTGQGSWETQYF. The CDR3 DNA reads TGTGCCAGCAGCCCAACCGGACAGGGGAGCTGGGAGACCCAGTACTTC. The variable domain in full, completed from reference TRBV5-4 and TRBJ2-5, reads ETGVTQSPTHLIKTRGQQVTLRCSSQSGHNTVSWYQQALGQGPQFIFQYYREEENGRGNFPPRFSGLQFPNYSSELNVNALELDDSALYLCASSPTGQGSWETQYFGPGTRLLVL.

CDR3 residues: CASSQGGGGPSTDTQYF. DNA of the CDR3: TGTGCCAGCAGCCAAGGAGGGGGGGGGCCGAGCACAGATACGCAGTATTTT. The chain carries TRBV3-1 (or the pseudogene TRBV3-2) and TRBJ2-3, with D possibly matching TRBD2 (7 bases). CDR3 length: 17 amino acids. CDR1 is LGHDT, CDR2 YNNKEL, per germline (reference sequence). Trimming left V 1 base short and J 0 bases short, with 14 bases between.

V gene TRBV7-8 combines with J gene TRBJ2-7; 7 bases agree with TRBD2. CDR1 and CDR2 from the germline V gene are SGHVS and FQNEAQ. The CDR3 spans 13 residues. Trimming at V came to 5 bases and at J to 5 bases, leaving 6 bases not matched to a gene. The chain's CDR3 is CASSLAAGNEQYF. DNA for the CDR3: TGTGCCAGCAGCCTTGCAGCGGGGAACGAGCAGTACTTC. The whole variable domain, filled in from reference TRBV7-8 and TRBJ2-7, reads GAGVSQSPRYKVAKRGQDVALRCDPISGHVSLFWYQQALGQGPEFLTYFQNEAQLDKSGLPSDRFFAERPEGSVSTLKIQRTQQEDSAVYLCASSLAAGNEQYFGPGTRLTVT.

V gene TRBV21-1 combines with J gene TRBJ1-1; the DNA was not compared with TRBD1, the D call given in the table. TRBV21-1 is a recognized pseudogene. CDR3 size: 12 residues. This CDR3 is CASSKAGMGAFF. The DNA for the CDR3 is TGTGCCAGCAGCAAAGCAGGAATGGGCGCTTTCTTT.

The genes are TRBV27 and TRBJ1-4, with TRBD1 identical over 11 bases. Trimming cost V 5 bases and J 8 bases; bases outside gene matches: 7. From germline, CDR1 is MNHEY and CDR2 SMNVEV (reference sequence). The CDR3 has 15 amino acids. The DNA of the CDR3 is TGTGCCAGCAGTCCGGGGACAGGGGGAGGCGAAAAACTGTTTTTT. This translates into CASSPGTGGGEKLFF.

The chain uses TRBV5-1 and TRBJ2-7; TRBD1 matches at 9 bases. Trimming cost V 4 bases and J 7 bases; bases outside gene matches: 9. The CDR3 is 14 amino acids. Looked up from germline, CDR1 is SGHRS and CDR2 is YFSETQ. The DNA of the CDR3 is TGCGCCAGCAGCCTGGGGACAGGGCTTTGGGAGCAGTACTTC. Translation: CASSLGTGLWEQYF.

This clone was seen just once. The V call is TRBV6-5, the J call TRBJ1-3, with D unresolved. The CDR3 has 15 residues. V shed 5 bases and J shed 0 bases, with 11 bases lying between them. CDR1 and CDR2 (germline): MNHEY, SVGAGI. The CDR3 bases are TGTGCCAGCAGTAACAGTGGTGGCTCTGGAAACACCATATATTTT. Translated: CASSNSGGSGNTIYF.

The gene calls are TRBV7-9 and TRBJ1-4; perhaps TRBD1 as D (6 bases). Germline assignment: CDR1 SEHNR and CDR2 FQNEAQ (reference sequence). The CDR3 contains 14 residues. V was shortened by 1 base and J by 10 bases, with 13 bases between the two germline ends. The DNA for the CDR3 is TGTGCCAGCAGCTTAGACGGACAGAGGGGAAAACTGTTTTTT. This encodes CASSLDGQRGKLFF.

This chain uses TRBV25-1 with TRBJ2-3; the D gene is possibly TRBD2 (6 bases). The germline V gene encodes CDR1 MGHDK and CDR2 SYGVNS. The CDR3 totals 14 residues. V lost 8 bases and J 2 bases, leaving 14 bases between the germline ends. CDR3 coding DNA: TGTGCCAGCGGCCTTGCGGGGCCCACAGATACGCAGTATTTT. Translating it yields CASGLAGPTDTQYF.

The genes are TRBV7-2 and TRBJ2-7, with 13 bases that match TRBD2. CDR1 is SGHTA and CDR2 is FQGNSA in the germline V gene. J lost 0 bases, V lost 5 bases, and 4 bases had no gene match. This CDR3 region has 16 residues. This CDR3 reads CASSGRTSGSSYEQYF. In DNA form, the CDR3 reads TGTGCCAGCAGCGGGAGGACTAGCGGGAGCTCCTACGAGCAGTACTTC.